This is a list of T cell receptor beta chains from one sample in a study of cytomegalovirus exposure and HLA in healthy donors. The protocol was immunoSEQ multiplex PCR, while the TCRdb copy is restricted to in-frame clones and leaves out a portion. The table lists tens of thousands of clones, around 80% of them singletons. The sequenced sample consisted of PBMCs. Source of these receptors: a woman aged 30 to 39 in good health and CMV-seronegative. The CDR3 runs from the conserved cysteine through the conserved F or W. The D gene is left open where the match is weak. Expanded clones are given a class, and other clones once, few, many or no size at all.

CDR3nt	CDR3aa	j_gene	v_gene	d_gene	abundance
TGTGCCAGCAGTGAGACAGGGAACTATGGCTACACCTTC	CASSETGNYGYTF	TRBJ1-2	TRBV6-1	TRBD1	.
TGTGCCAGCAGCTCCCGCGGGGACAATGAGCAGTTCTTC	CASSSRGDNEQFF	TRBJ2-1	TRBV9	.	.
TGCGCCAGCAGCTTGGCGGGAAACACTGAAGCTTTCTTT	CASSLAGNTEAFF	TRBJ1-1	TRBV5-1	.	once
TGTGCCAGCAGCCTCCGGGGACAGGGAGGTTTCGATGTCTACACCTTC	CASSLRGQGGFDVYTF	TRBJ1-2	TRBV7-9	TRBD1	few
TGTGCCAGCAGCTTACAACCGACAGTAGGAAACACCATATATTTT	CASSLQPTVGNTIYF	TRBJ1-3	TRBV7-2	.	.
TGTGCCTGGAGTATAGGGCGGGGGGGCCGGGGCACAGATACGCAGTATTTT	CAWSIGRGGRGTDTQYF	TRBJ2-3	TRBV30	TRBD2	.
TGTGCCAGCATGCCTTGGGGACAGGGGATCTACGAGCAGTACTTC	CASMPWGQGIYEQYF	TRBJ2-7	TRBV5-6	TRBD1	.
TGTGCCAGCACCCGTCGTACAGAAAGGAACACTGAAGCTTTCTTT	CASTRRTERNTEAFF	TRBJ1-1	TRBV5-6	.	few
TGTGCCAGCAGCTTGGATCAGTTTAACTATGGCTACACCTTC	CASSLDQFNYGYTF	TRBJ1-2	TRBV5-4	.	.
TGTGCCAGTAGTACCTCCGGGACAGGCCTCTATGGCTACACCTTC	CASSTSGTGLYGYTF	TRBJ1-2	TRBV19	TRBD1	.
TGTGCCAGCAGTGGTACAGGGGGCGCGGACACTGAAGCTTTCTTT	CASSGTGGADTEAFF	TRBJ1-1	TRBV2	TRBD1	.
TGTGCCAGCAGTGGCGGGGGGCGAAGAATTGAAGCTTTCTTT	CASSGGGRRIEAFF	TRBJ1-1	TRBV6-1	.	.
TGTGCCAGCAGAACAGGAGAGCTGAACACCGGGGAGCTGTTTTTT	CASRTGELNTGELFF	TRBJ2-2	TRBV6-5	.	once
TGTGCCAGTAGTAATCTTGAATCGGCCTATAATTCACCCCTCCACTTT	CASSNLESAYNSPLHF	TRBJ1-6	TRBV19	.	.
TGCGCCAGCAGCCATACCTACGGGACAGGGGTTTTCGAAAAACTGTTTTTT	CASSHTYGTGVFEKLFF	TRBJ1-4	TRBV4-1	TRBD1	once
TGTGCCTGGAGTGGATTGGACAGGGCAGGAGAAAAACTGTTTTTT	CAWSGLDRAGEKLFF	TRBJ1-4	TRBV30	TRBD1	.
TGTGCCAGCAGTGAAGCCGGGACAGCAATCTATGGCTACACCTTC	CASSEAGTAIYGYTF	TRBJ1-2	TRBV6-1	TRBD1	.
TGTGCCAGCAGCTCAGCGACGGACAATCAGCCCCAGCATTTT	CASSSATDNQPQHF	TRBJ1-5	TRBV5-5	.	once
TGCGCCAGCAGCTTGGTGACAGGGACAACTGGAAACACCATATATTTT	CASSLVTGTTGNTIYF	TRBJ1-3	TRBV5-1	TRBD1	.
TGTGCCTGGAGTGAGAGGGGGCGCGTTTATGGCTACACCTTC	CAWSERGRVYGYTF	TRBJ1-2	TRBV30	TRBD1	.
TGTGCCAGCAGCTTGGGACTCTCGGGAGATACGCAGTATTTT	CASSLGLSGDTQYF	TRBJ2-3	TRBV11-2	.	.
TGTGCCAGTAGTATAGAACCTACGAGGCCCAAAAACATTCAGTACTTC	CASSIEPTRPKNIQYF	TRBJ2-4	TRBV19	.	.
TGTGCCAGCAGGGGACAGGGGGCCGTCTACAATGAGCAGTTCTTC	CASRGQGAVYNEQFF	TRBJ2-1	TRBV9	TRBD1	few
TGTGCCAGCAGTGAAGCGGACACCGGCTACACCTTC	CASSEADTGYTF	TRBJ1-2	TRBV6-1	.	once
TGTGCCATCAGTGCCGAGGGCTACTATGGCTACACCTTC	CAISAEGYYGYTF	TRBJ1-2	TRBV10-3	.	.
TGTGCCAGCAGCTTAGTCCGGCGGGAGGCCCAAGAGACCCAGTACTTC	CASSLVRREAQETQYF	TRBJ2-5	TRBV7-2	TRBD2	.
TGTGCCACCAGCAGAGGCGCGGGTACCGGGGAGCTGTTTTTT	CATSRGAGTGELFF	TRBJ2-2	TRBV15	.	.
TGTGCCAGCAGCTTAATGCGGACAGGGAACACGAACACTGAAGCTTTCTTT	CASSLMRTGNTNTEAFF	TRBJ1-1	TRBV11-3	TRBD1	.
TGTGCCAGCAGTTCACCGGGACACCCTACCGGGGAGCTGTTTTTT	CASSSPGHPTGELFF	TRBJ2-2	TRBV28	.	.
TGTGCCGCTAAAGCAGGGTCTGGAAACACCATATATTTT	CAAKAGSGNTIYF	TRBJ1-3	TRBV27	.	.
TGTGCCAGCACTCCCGCCGGGACAGGGGGAGACACTGAAGCTTTCTTT	CASTPAGTGGDTEAFF	TRBJ1-1	TRBV11-2	TRBD1	.
TGTGCCAGCAGCAACAGGCTCCTGTGGGATGAGCAGTTCTTC	CASSNRLLWDEQFF	TRBJ2-1	TRBV11-2	.	.
TGTGCCAGTAGTTTCTTAGGGGACAGGAGCTATTATCAGCCCCAGCATTTT	CASSFLGDRSYYQPQHF	TRBJ1-5	TRBV19	TRBD1	once
TGTGCCAGCAGCCAAGGGCAGGGTCCATGGACTGAAGCTTTCTTT	CASSQGQGPWTEAFF	TRBJ1-1	TRBV14	.	once
TGCGCCAGCAGCTTGGAGTCGACTAGCGATGAGCAGTTCTTC	CASSLESTSDEQFF	TRBJ2-1	TRBV5-1	TRBD2	.
TGTGCCAGCAGCTTGGGGCAGGTAGTGAACTATGGCTACACCTTC	CASSLGQVVNYGYTF	TRBJ1-2	TRBV5-4	.	.
TGTGCCAGTAGTTCCGGACAGCCCTATGGCTACACCTTC	CASSSGQPYGYTF	TRBJ1-2	TRBV19	.	.
TGCGCCAGCAGCTCCTCCCAACTAGCGGGGGGCGGAGAGACCCAGTACTTC	CASSSSQLAGGGETQYF	TRBJ2-5	TRBV4-3	TRBD2	once
TGTGCCAGCATCTCTAGGGGCTGGAACACTGAAGCTTTCTTT	CASISRGWNTEAFF	TRBJ1-1	TRBV6-1	.	.
TGTGCCAGTAGTATCGGGGGGGCCAGGGAAGTTGGCTACACCTTC	CASSIGGAREVGYTF	TRBJ1-2	TRBV19	.	.
TGTGCCAGCAGCATTGGGCCAGGCACTGAAGCTTTCTTT	CASSIGPGTEAFF	TRBJ1-1	TRBV5-4	.	.
TGTGCCAGCAGCTTAGGTCCAGAAACAGATACGCAGTATTTT	CASSLGPETDTQYF	TRBJ2-3	TRBV11-2	.	.
TGTGCCAGCAGCTTGGGGGACAGGGGGCTCACCGGGGAGCTGTTTTTT	CASSLGDRGLTGELFF	TRBJ2-2	TRBV7-9	TRBD1	few
TGTGCCAGTAGTATCTCTGCGGAGCAGTTCTTC	CASSISAEQFF	TRBJ2-1	TRBV19	.	.
TGTGCCATCAGTGGGACGAGAGGGGGAGCTAACTATGGCTACACCTTC	CAISGTRGGANYGYTF	TRBJ1-2	TRBV10-3	.	.
TGCGCCAGCAGCCAAGAAGCAGGGACAGGGTACACTGAAGCTTTCTTT	CASSQEAGTGYTEAFF	TRBJ1-1	TRBV4-3	TRBD1	.
TGTGCCAGCAGCCTCGGAGGATTCGATGAGCAGTTCTTC	CASSLGGFDEQFF	TRBJ2-1	TRBV7-2	.	.
TGTGCCAGCCGAAGAAGGGGGACCAAGAACACTGAAGCTTTCTTT	CASRRRGTKNTEAFF	TRBJ1-1	TRBV2	.	.
TGTGCCAGCAGCTTAGTCGGGACTAGCGGGAGGCGCACAGATACGCAGTATTTT	CASSLVGTSGRRTDTQYF	TRBJ2-3	TRBV11-1	TRBD2	.
TGTGCCTGGACCTGGACTAGCGGGTATGATACGCAGTATTTT	CAWTWTSGYDTQYF	TRBJ2-3	TRBV30	TRBD2	.
TGCGCCAGCAGCCGGGACTATGGCACAGATACGCAGTATTTT	CASSRDYGTDTQYF	TRBJ2-3	TRBV5-1	TRBD2	.
TGTTCCAGCCACCCGGTGGGGGAGGAAGTCGTGAACACTGAAGCTTTCTTT	CSSHPVGEEVVNTEAFF	TRBJ1-1	TRBV7-9	.	.
TGTGCCAGCAGCTTAGCCTGGACTAGCGGGGTGTTCGATGAGCAGTTCTTC	CASSLAWTSGVFDEQFF	TRBJ2-1	TRBV7-9	TRBD2	.